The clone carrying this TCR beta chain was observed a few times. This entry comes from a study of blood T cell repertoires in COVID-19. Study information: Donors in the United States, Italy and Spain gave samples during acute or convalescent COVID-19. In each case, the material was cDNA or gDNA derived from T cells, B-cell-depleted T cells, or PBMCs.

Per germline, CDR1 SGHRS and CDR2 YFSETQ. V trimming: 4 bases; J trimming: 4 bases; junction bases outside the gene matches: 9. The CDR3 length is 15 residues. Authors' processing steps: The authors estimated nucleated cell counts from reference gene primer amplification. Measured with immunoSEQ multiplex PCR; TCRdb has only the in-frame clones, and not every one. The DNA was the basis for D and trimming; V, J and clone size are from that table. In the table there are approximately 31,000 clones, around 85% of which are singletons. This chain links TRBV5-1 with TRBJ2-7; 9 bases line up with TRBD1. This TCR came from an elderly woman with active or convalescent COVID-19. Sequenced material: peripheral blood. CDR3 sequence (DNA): TGCGCCAGCAGCAGAGGGACAGGGTCTACGTACGAGCAGTACTTC. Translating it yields CASSRGTGSTYEQYF.